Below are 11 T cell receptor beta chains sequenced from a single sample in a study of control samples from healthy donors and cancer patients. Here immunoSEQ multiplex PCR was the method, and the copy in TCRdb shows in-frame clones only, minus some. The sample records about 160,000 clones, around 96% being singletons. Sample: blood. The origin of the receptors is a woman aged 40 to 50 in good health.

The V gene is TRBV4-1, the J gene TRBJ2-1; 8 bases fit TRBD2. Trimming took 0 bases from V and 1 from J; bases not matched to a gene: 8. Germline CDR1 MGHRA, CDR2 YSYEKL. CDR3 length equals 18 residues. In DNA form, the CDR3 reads TGCGCCAGCAGCCAAGATCCAGCGGGGGCCTTATCCTACAATGAGCAGTTCTTC. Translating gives CASSQDPAGALSYNEQFF.

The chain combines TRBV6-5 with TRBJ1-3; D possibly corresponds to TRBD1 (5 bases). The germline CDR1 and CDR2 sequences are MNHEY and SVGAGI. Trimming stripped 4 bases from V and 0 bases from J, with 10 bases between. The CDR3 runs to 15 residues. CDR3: CASSSGGSSGNTIYF. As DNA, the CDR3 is TGTGCCAGCAGTTCCGGGGGTAGCTCTGGAAACACCATATATTTT.

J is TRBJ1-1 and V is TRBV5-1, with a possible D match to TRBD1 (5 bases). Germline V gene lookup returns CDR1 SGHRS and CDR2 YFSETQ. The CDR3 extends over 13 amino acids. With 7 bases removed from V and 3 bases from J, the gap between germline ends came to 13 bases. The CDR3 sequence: CASRQEGYTEAFF. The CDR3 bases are TGCGCCAGCCGCCAGGAGGGGTACACTGAAGCTTTCTTT.

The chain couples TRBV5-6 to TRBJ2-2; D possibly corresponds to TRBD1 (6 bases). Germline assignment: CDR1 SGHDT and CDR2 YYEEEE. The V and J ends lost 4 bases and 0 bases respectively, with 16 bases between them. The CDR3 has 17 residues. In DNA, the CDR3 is TGTGCCAGCAGCCCCCTCGTTGGACAGTCGAACACCGGGGAGCTGTTTTTT. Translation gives CASSPLVGQSNTGELFF. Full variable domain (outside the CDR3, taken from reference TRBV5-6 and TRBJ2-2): DAGVTQSPTHLIKTRGQQVTLRCSPKSGHDTVSWYQQALGQGPQFIFQYYEEEERQRGNFPDRFSGHQFPNYSSELNVNALLLGDSALYLCASSPLVGQSNTGELFFGEGSRLTVL.

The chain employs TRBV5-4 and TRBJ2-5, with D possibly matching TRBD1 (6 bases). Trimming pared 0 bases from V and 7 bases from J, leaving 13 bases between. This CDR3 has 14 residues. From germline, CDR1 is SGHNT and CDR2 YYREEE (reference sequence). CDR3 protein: CASSLDRVRGTQYF. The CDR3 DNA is TGTGCCAGCAGCTTGGACAGGGTGAGGGGGACCCAGTACTTC. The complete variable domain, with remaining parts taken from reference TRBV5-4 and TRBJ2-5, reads ETGVTQSPTHLIKTRGQQVTLRCSSQSGHNTVSWYQQALGQGPQFIFQYYREEENGRGNFPPRFSGLQFPNYSSELNVNALELDDSALYLCASSLDRVRGTQYFGPGTRLLVL.

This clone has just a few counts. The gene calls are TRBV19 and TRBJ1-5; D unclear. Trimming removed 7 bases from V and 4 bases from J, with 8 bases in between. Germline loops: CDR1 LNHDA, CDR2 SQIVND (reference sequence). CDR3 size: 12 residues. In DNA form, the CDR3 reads TGTGCCAGTAAAAGAGGGAATCAGCCCCAGCATTTT. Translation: CASKRGNQPQHF.

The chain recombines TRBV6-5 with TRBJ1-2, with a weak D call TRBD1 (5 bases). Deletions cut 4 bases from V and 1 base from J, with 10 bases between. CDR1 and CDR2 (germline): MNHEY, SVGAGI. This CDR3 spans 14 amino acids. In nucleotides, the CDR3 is TGTGCCAGCAGTTCCGGGACCATTAACTATGGCTACACCTTC. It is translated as CASSSGTINYGYTF.

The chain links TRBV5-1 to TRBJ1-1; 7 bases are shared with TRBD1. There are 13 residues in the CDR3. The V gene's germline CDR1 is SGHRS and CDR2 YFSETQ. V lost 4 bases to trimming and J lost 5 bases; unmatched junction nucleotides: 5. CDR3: CASSPGGRTEAFF. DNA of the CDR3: TGCGCCAGCAGCCCAGGGGGTAGGACTGAAGCTTTCTTT.

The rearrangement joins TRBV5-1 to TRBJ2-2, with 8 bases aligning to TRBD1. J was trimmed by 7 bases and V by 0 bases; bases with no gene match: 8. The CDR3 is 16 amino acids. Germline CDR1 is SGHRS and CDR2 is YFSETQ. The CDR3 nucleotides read TGCGCCAGCAGCTTGGAGACAGGGGTCGTCGTCGGGGAGCTGTTTTTT. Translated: CASSLETGVVVGELFF.

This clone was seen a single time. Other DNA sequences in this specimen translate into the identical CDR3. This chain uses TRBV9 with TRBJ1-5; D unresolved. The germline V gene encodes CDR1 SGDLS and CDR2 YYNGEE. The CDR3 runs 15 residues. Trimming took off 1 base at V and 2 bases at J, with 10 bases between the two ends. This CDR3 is CASSVSGVGNQPQHF. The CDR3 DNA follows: TGTGCCAGCAGCGTATCGGGAGTCGGCAATCAGCCCCAGCATTTT.

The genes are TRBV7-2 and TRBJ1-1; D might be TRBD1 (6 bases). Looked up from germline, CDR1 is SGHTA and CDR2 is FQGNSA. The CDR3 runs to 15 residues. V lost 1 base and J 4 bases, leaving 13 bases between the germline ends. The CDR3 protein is CASSLDRGAGTEAFF. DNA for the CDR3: TGTGCCAGCAGCTTAGATAGGGGGGCGGGCACTGAAGCTTTCTTT.